The present entry profiles one T cell receptor (beta chain) with its context. V lost 4 bases to trimming and J lost 5 bases; unmatched junction nucleotides: 10. The CDR3 contains 15 residues. Germline assignment: CDR1 LGHDT and CDR2 YNNKEL (reference sequence). This entry comes from a study of blood T cell repertoires in COVID-19. About the research overall: T cells, B-cell-depleted T cells, or PBMCs provided the cDNA or gDNA that served as material.

TCRdb's copy holds only in-frame clones and misses some; the assay was immunoSEQ multiplex PCR. Here the sample spans a few hundred thousand clones, 65% to 90% being singletons. Those enrolled in Seattle joined during active infection and were followed longitudinally afterward. Sequencing was performed on peripheral blood. The source is a woman between 65 and 79 years old with COVID-19, enrolled during active disease. V is TRBV3-1 (or the pseudogene TRBV3-2) and J is TRBJ1-1; 7 bases align to TRBD1. This chain's CDR3 is CASSRETGKGTEAFF. The CDR3 DNA follows: TGTGCCAGCAGCCGAGAGACAGGGAAGGGGACTGAAGCTTTCTTT.